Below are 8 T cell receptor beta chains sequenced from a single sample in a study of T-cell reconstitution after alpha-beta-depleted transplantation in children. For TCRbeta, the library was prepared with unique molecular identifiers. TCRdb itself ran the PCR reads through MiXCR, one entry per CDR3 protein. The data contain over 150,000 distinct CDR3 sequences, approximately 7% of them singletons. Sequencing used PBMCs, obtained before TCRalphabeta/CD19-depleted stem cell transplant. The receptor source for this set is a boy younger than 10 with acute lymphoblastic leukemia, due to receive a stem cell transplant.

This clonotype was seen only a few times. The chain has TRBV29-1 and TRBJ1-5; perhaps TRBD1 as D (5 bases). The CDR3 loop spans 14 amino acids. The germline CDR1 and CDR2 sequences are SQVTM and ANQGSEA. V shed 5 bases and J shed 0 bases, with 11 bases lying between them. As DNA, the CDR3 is TGCAGCGTTCGGGACGTTTATAGCAATCAGCCCCAGCATTTT. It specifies CSVRDVYSNQPQHF.

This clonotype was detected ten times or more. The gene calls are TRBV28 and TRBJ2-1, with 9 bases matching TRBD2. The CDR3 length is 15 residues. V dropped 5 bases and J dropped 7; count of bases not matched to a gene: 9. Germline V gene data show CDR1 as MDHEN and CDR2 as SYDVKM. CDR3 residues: CASSLLSGGWNEQFF. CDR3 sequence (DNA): TGTGCCAGCAGTCTTCTAAGCGGGGGGTGGAATGAGCAGTTCTTC.

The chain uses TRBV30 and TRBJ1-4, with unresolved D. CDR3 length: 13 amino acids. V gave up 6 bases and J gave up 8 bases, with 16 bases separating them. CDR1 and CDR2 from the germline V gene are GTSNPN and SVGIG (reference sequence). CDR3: CACRLVAGEKLFF. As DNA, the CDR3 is TGTGCCTGCCGACTCGTCGCGGGCGAAAAACTGTTTTTT. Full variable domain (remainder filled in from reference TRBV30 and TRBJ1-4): SQTIHQWPATLVQPVGSPLSLECTVEGTSNPNLYWYRQAAGRGLQLLFYSVGIGQISSEVPQNLSASRPQDRQFILSSKKLLLSDSGFYLCACRLVAGEKLFFGSGTQLSVL.

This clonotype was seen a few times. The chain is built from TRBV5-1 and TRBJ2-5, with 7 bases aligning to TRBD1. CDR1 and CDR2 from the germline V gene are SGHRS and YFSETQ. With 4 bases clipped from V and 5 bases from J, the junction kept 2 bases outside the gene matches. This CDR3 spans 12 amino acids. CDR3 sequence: CASSPDRETQYF. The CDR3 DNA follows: TGCGCCAGCAGCCCGGACAGGGAGACCCAGTACTTC.

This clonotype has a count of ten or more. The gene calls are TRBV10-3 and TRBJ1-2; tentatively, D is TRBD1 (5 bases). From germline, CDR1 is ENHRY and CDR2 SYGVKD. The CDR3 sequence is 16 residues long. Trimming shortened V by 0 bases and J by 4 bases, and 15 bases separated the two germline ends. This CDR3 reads CAISESLGTDRYGYTF. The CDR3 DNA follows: TGTGCCATCAGTGAGTCGCTCGGGACCGATCGCTATGGCTACACCTTC.

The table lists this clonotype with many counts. The CDR3 DNA sequence: TGCAGCACCTTGAGCTACGGTGGAGAGACCCAGTACTTC. Protein: CSTLSYGGETQYF. This chain links TRBV29-1 with TRBJ2-5; the D is unclear. CDR3 length: 13 residues. Germline V gives CDR1 SQVTM, CDR2 ANQGSEA. V lost 8 bases and J 4 bases, leaving 17 bases between the germline ends.

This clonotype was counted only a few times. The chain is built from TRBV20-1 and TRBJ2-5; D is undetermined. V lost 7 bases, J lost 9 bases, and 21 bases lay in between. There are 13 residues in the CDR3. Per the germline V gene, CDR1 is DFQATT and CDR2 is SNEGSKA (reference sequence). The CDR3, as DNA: TGCAGTGTTGGTTCTTGGGCGGATAGGGCCCAGTACTTC. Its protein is CSVGSWADRAQYF.

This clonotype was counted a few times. CDR3 protein: CASSPTRVSGANVLTF. As DNA, the CDR3 is TGTGCCAGCTCACCTACCAGGGTCTCTGGGGCCAACGTCCTGACTTTC. The rearrangement uses TRBV18 and TRBJ2-6; possibly TRBD1 for D (5 bases). Trimming took off 3 bases at V and 0 bases at J, with 9 bases between the two ends. The CDR3 is 16 amino acids. Germline V gene sequence: CDR1 KGHSH, CDR2 LQKENI.